Listed below are T cell receptor beta chains from one sample, sequenced in a study of blood T cell repertoires in COVID-19. The assay was immunoSEQ multiplex PCR, and TCRdb's table has in-frame clones only and misses some. The data hold roughly 280,000 clones, with roughly 87% observed a single time. Sequencing was performed on peripheral blood. The receptors were sampled from a woman aged 50 to 60 who had recovered from COVID-19. Each CDR3 is given with its conserved first and last residue. D genes are given only for firm matches. The listing skips clone size in some rows; elsewhere it reads once, few, many or a size class.

12	NA	NA	TRBJ2-7	TRBV6-5	TGTGCCAGCACTCTAGGACTTGGCGAGCAGTACTTC	CASTLGLGEQYF
13	NA	NA	TRBJ1-2	TRBV10-3	TGTGCCATCAGTGAGTCGCGGGGAGGCGGCTACACCTTC	CAISESRGGGYTF
14	NA	few	TRBJ1-5	TRBV6-5	TGTGCCAGCAGTTTAAGTAACTCTAATCAGCCCCAGCATTTT	CASSLSNSNQPQHF
17	TRBD1	NA	TRBJ1-5	TRBV6-1	TGTGCCAGCAGTGTCCCTCCCGGGACAGCCTCCAATCAGCCCCAGCATTTT	CASSVPPGTASNQPQHF
16	TRBD1	NA	TRBJ1-5	TRBV28	TGTGCCAGCAGGATAGGGGGGACAGGAAAAGACCAGCCCCAGCATTTT	CASRIGGTGKDQPQHF
14	TRBD2	NA	TRBJ2-7	TRBV7-9	TGTGCCAGCAGCTCGTTAGCGGGAGGATACGAGCAGTACTTC	CASSSLAGGYEQYF
13	NA	NA	TRBJ1-1	TRBV19	TGTGCCAGTAGTCTCCGGGGGAACACTGAAGCTTTCTTT	CASSLRGNTEAFF
16	NA	NA	TRBJ2-1	TRBV12-5	TGTGCTAGTCTTCTTCGGCGGGGAAGTTCTGATCATGAGCAGTTCTTC	CASLLRRGSSDHEQFF
15	TRBD2	NA	TRBJ2-1	TRBV7-6	TGTGCCAGCAGCTTATCGCGACTAGCAGCAGATGAGCAGTTCTTC	CASSLSRLAADEQFF
16	TRBD2	NA	TRBJ2-1	TRBV11-1	TGTGCCAGCAGCTTAGGAAGCGGGAGGCCTTTCAATGAGCAGTTCTTC	CASSLGSGRPFNEQFF
16	TRBD2	NA	TRBJ2-7	TRBV5-1	TGCGCCAGCAGCCCAGATACTAGCGGGAGTAGCAGCGAGCAGTACTTC	CASSPDTSGSSSEQYF
14	NA	NA	TRBJ2-7	TRBV30	TGTGCCTGGAGTAACCTCCACTCCTCCTCCGAGCAGTACTTC	CAWSNLHSSSEQYF
13	NA	NA	TRBJ2-5	TRBV5-4	TGTGCCAGCAGCGCCGACAGCCAAGAGACCCAGTACTTC	CASSADSQETQYF
12	TRBD2	NA	TRBJ2-3	TRBV15	TGTGCCACCAGCAGAGAATTCGGGAGGCTTTATTTT	CATSREFGRLYF
15	TRBD1	NA	TRBJ2-1	TRBV7-2	TGTGCCAGCAGCTCTTTTAAAGGGGGCATTGGTGAGCAGTTCTTC	CASSSFKGGIGEQFF
13	NA	few	TRBJ2-7	TRBV28	TGTGCCAGCAGACAGGGTAATACCTACGAGCAGTACTTC	CASRQGNTYEQYF
17	NA	NA	TRBJ2-1	TRBV19	TGTGCCAGTAACCAAAGATGGGGGGAGAGCTCCTACAATGAGCAGTTCTTC	CASNQRWGESSYNEQFF
13	NA	NA	TRBJ1-5	TRBV27	TGCGGCAGCCGTCGTACTCCCCATCAGCCCCAGCATTTT	CGSRRTPHQPQHF
14	NA	NA	TRBJ1-1	TRBV12-5	TGTGCTAGTGCCCTAGGGGGGGCAGGCACTGAAGCTTTCTTT	CASALGGAGTEAFF
13	NA	NA	TRBJ1-2	TRBV12-3/TRBV12-4	TGTGCCAACTCGCGGGGACTTGGGGATGGCTACACCTTC	CANSRGLGDGYTF
12	NA	NA	TRBJ2-3	TRBV9	TGTGCCAGCAGCGTAGGTAAAGATACGCAGTATTTT	CASSVGKDTQYF
15	NA	NA	TRBJ1-2	TRBV19	TGTGCCAGTATCAACCACCTGGGCGGGAGTTATGGCTACACCTTC	CASINHLGGSYGYTF
14	TRBD1	NA	TRBJ1-1	TRBV3-1/TRBV3-2	TGTGCCAGCAGCCCCCTAGGACAGGGGACTGAAGCTTTCTTT	CASSPLGQGTEAFF
15	TRBD1	NA	TRBJ1-2	TRBV27	TGTGCCAGCAGTTCCACGGGACAGGGAAACTATGGCTACACCTTC	CASSSTGQGNYGYTF
18	NA	NA	TRBJ1-3	TRBV6-1	TGTGCCAGCAGTGAAGACCCCCCCACAACAACCTCTGGAAACACCATATATTTT	CASSEDPPTTTSGNTIYF
14	TRBD1	NA	TRBJ1-2	TRBV3-1/TRBV3-2	TGTGCCAGCACCCCCGTGAGGACAGGGTATGGCTACACCTTC	CASTPVRTGYGYTF
19	NA	NA	TRBJ2-6	TRBV28	TGTGCCAGCAGTTTGACAGACCAGTTTTTCAGCTCTGGGGCCAACGTCCTGACTTTC	CASSLTDQFFSSGANVLTF
13	NA	NA	TRBJ1-2	TRBV5-6	TGTGCCAGCAGCCGGCAGGGGCACTATGGCTACACCTTC	CASSRQGHYGYTF
19	TRBD1	NA	TRBJ2-5	TRBV5-1	TGCGCCAGCAGCTCGAAGAGCGTGACCGGGACAGGGGTCGTAGAGACCCAGTACTTC	CASSSKSVTGTGVVETQYF
14	NA	NA	TRBJ2-3	TRBV28	TGTGCCAGCAGTTTATTCTCTAGACCAGATACGCAGTATTTT	CASSLFSRPDTQYF
16	NA	NA	TRBJ1-1	TRBV9	TGTGCCAGCAGCGCCCACCGGGGGGCAGGTGACACTGAAGCTTTCTTT	CASSAHRGAGDTEAFF
12	NA	NA	TRBJ1-2	TRBV5-1	TGCGCCAGCAGCTTGCCAGGCTATGGCTACACCTTC	CASSLPGYGYTF
15	NA	once	TRBJ2-1	TRBV19	TGTGCCAGTAGTCTTCGGGAGAGCTCCTACAATGAGCAGTTCTTC	CASSLRESSYNEQFF
14	NA	NA	TRBJ1-1	TRBV7-2	TGTGCCAGCAGCGAACAGGGTCAGTTAACTGAAGCTTTCTTT	CASSEQGQLTEAFF
18	NA	NA	TRBJ1-5	TRBV19	TGTGCCAGTAGTATAATCGCGTCAGGGTTTCGTAGCAATCAGCCCCAGCATTTT	CASSIIASGFRSNQPQHF
13	TRBD1	NA	TRBJ2-7	TRBV12-3/TRBV12-4	TGTGCCAGCAGTTGGACAGGGCCCTACGAGCAGTACTTC	CASSWTGPYEQYF
16	NA	NA	TRBJ1-2	TRBV18	TGTGCCAGCTCACCCTTTCCGGACTCAGCTAACTATGGCTACACCTTC	CASSPFPDSANYGYTF
17	TRBD2	many	TRBJ2-1	TRBV11-2	TGTGCCAGCAGCTCACAGCTTAGCGGGGGGCCAAGTAATGAGCAGTTCTTC	CASSSQLSGGPSNEQFF
15	TRBD2	few	TRBJ2-5	TRBV28	TGTGCCAGCAGTCTTAGCGGGGCAGCGGGAGAGACCCAGTACTTC	CASSLSGAAGETQYF